The 9 T cell receptor beta chains in this list originate from one sample, sequenced in a study of T cells in Graves' hyperthyroidism and ophthalmopathy. Template material for amplifying TCR beta CDR3 regions consisted of RNA transcripts. During a first-round RT-PCR of the TCR CDR3, the HTBI primer set was used. In TCRdb, the multiplex PCR reads were re-called with MiXCR into one record per CDR3 protein. Of 360,000 or so distinct CDR3 sequences listed, over 15% are singletons. The sample taken for sequencing was blood. The receptors here all came from a woman in her forties with Graves' ophthalmopathy.

This clonotype was seen ten or more times. The genes are TRBV20-1 and TRBJ2-7; unclear D gene. The V and J ends lost 5 bases and 3 bases respectively, with 5 bases between them. CDR3 size: 10 residues. Looked up from germline, CDR1 is DFQATT and CDR2 is SNEGSKA (reference sequence). The CDR3 DNA follows: TGCAGTGCTGCTCACTACGAGCAGTACTTC. Its protein is CSAAHYEQYF.

This clonotype was observed many times. This rearrangement joins TRBV28 to TRBJ2-5, with TRBD1 identical over 10 bases. The trim removed 6 bases at V and 2 bases at J, leaving 9 bases unmatched. The germline gives CDR1 MDHEN, CDR2 SYDVKM. This CDR3 spans 16 amino acids. CDR3 coding DNA: TGTGCCAGCAGCCCTCCGGGACAGGGGATACAAGAGACCCAGTACTTC. As protein: CASSPPGQGIQETQYF. The full variable domain, rest sourced from reference TRBV28 and TRBJ2-5, is DVKVTQSSRYLVKRTGEKVFLECVQDMDHENMFWYRQDPGLGLRLIYFSYDVKMKEKGDIPEGYSVSREKKERFSLILESASTNQTSMYLCASSPPGQGIQETQYFGPGTRLLVL.

This clonotype was found many times. Since a much larger clone is just one base distant, this may be a read error. The chain recombines TRBV7-2 with TRBJ2-5; 9 nucleotides agree with TRBD2. Germline V gene sequence: CDR1 SGHTA, CDR2 FQGNSA. This CDR3 has 16 residues. Written as DNA, the CDR3 is TGTGCCAGCAGCTTAGCGCAGGCTAGCGGGGAAGAGGCCCAGTACTTC. Its translation is CASSLAQASGEEAQYF.

This clonotype was picked up many times. This chain joins TRBV5-4 and TRBJ1-1; D uncertain. The ends were cut back, 9 bases at V and 0 bases at J, with 15 bases in the middle. In germline, CDR1 is SGHNT, CDR2 YYREEE (reference sequence). The CDR3 covers 14 residues. The CDR3 loop is CATQRESLNTEAFF. The CDR3 DNA follows: TGTGCCACCCAGCGAGAGTCCTTGAACACTGAAGCTTTCTTT.

This chain uses TRBV6-5 with TRBJ2-7, with 12 bases matching TRBD2. With V trimmed by 8 bases and J by 1 base, 3 bases remained unmatched. The germline V gene encodes CDR1 MNHEY and CDR2 SVGAGI. This CDR3 contains 14 residues. CDR3 coding DNA: TGTGCCAGCGCTACTAGCGGGAGGTCCTACGAGCAGTACTTC. Translated: CASATSGRSYEQYF.

This clonotype was counted ten times or more. The chain links TRBV12-3 or TRBV12-4 to TRBJ1-5; a possible D gene is TRBD1 (6 bases). The V end was cut by 6 bases, the J end by 2 bases, with 14 bases between. This CDR3 is built from 15 residues. The DNA of the CDR3 is TGTGCCAGCAGGGGGACAAGTCGAGGCAATCAGCCCCAGCATTTT. Encoded protein: CASRGTSRGNQPQHF.

This clonotype was observed a few times. The gene calls are TRBV11-1 and TRBJ1-5, with 9 positions matching TRBD1. J gave up 3 bases and V 3 bases, and 9 bases lay outside the gene matches. Germline V CDR1 and CDR2: SGHAT, FQDESV (reference sequence). CDR3 length: 17 amino acids. In DNA, the CDR3 is TGTGCCAGCAGCTTTAACCCGGGACAGGGTAACAATCAGCCCCAGCATTTT. Translating it yields CASSFNPGQGNNQPQHF.

This clonotype occurred many times. J is TRBJ1-1 and V is TRBV5-1, with D possibly being TRBD1 (5 bases). The CDR3 runs to 16 residues. Germline V gives CDR1 SGHRS, CDR2 YFSETQ. Trimming left V 4 bases short and J 4 bases short, with 20 bases between. The DNA of the CDR3 is TGCGCCAGCAGCCCCGGGACGGACCTGGGGAGCACTGAAGCTTTCTTT. This sequence encodes CASSPGTDLGSTEAFF. The full variable domain, completed using reference TRBV5-1 and TRBJ1-1, is KAGVTQTPRYLIKTRGQQVTLSCSPISGHRSVSWYQQTPGQGLQFLFEYFSETQRNKGNFPGRFSGRQFSNSRSEMNVSTLELGDSALYLCASSPGTDLGSTEAFFGQGTRLTVV.

This clonotype was seen many times. The chain employs TRBV12-3 or TRBV12-4 and TRBJ2-4, with D possibly being TRBD2 (6 bases). CDR3 length: 15 amino acids. The germline V and J ends were trimmed by 1 base and 6 bases, with 13 bases remaining between them. For the CDR3, the DNA is TGTGCCAGCAGTTTAGTAGCGGCCTGGGGAAACATTCAGTACTTC. It codes for CASSLVAAWGNIQYF.